The 24 T cell receptor beta chains below were found in one sample sequenced in a study of blood T cells in healthy people across ages. Together with a sample-barcoded 5' primer, a J-beta primer mix was included in a second PCR lasting about 7 to 11 cycles. TCRdb reanalysed the 5' RACE reads using MiXCR and keeps one entry per CDR3 protein. The sample has approximately 1.5 million distinct CDR3 sequences; 30% to 40% are singletons. Sequencing was performed on blood. The receptor set was obtained from a woman under 40 in good health.

The genes are TRBV30 and TRBJ2-5; unclear D gene. The germline gives CDR1 GTSNPN, CDR2 SVGIG (reference sequence). V was pared by 3 bases and J by 11 bases, with 19 bases between. The CDR3 is 13 residues long. The CDR3, as DNA: TGTGCCTGGAGAGTATGGGGTGTCGATGAGCAGTACTTC. It translates to CAWRVWGVDEQYF.

This clonotype was detected a few times. The chain joins TRBV28 to TRBJ1-1; D is possibly TRBD1 (6 bases). This CDR3 region has 12 residues. V lost 0 bases, J lost 11 bases, and 10 bases lay in between. Looked up from germline, CDR1 is MDHEN and CDR2 is SYDVKM. This CDR3 reads CASSLWDSGAFF. The CDR3 DNA reads as TGTGCCAGCAGTTTATGGGACAGCGGGGCTTTCTTT.

This clonotype was picked up a small number of times. This chain joins TRBV7-2 and TRBJ2-1, with D perhaps being TRBD1 or TRBD2 (6 bases each). Germline CDR1 reads SGHTA; CDR2 reads FQGNSA. CDR3 size: 16 residues. Trimming cost V 7 bases and J 3 bases, with 19 bases left between them. CDR3 DNA: TGTGCCAGCACCCAAGGAGGGGGGCATAACTACAATGAGCAGTTCTTC. This encodes CASTQGGGHNYNEQFF.

The CDR3 region has the DNA TGCAGTGCTAGAAGGGGGCCCCTCAACAATGAGCAGTTCTTC. Translated: CSARRGPLNNEQFF. This chain joins TRBV20-1 and TRBJ2-1; 7 nucleotides agree with TRBD1. Germline V gene data show CDR1 as DFQATT and CDR2 as SNEGSKA (reference sequence). The CDR3 is made up of 14 amino acids. The junction had 6 bases not matched to a gene; V was cut back by 2 bases and J by 5 bases.

This clonotype has only a few counts. The chain carries TRBV9 and TRBJ2-1; no clear D gene. This CDR3 is 13 amino acids long. V lost 2 bases and J lost 12, with 15 bases in between. Looked up from germline, CDR1 is SGDLS and CDR2 is YYNGEE. For the CDR3, the DNA is TGTGCCAGCAGCGTGGAACTCAATTCGGGGCAGTTCTTC. It codes for CASSVELNSGQFF.

V gene TRBV5-6 combines with J gene TRBJ2-1; perhaps TRBD2 as D (5 bases). The germline gives CDR1 SGHDT, CDR2 YYEEEE. The CDR3 has 18 residues. Trimming took off 4 bases at V and 8 bases at J, with 28 bases between the two ends. The CDR3 loop reads CASSGDYRAQRVGDEQFF. CDR3 DNA sequence: TGTGCCAGCAGCGGCGACTACCGGGCCCAGAGGGTTGGCGATGAGCAGTTCTTC.

V gene TRBV5-1 combines with J gene TRBJ2-1, with 8 bases identical to TRBD2. In germline, CDR1 is SGHRS, CDR2 YFSETQ. V was clipped by 7 bases and J by 6 bases; unmatched bases: 9. The CDR3 has 14 amino acids. For the CDR3, the DNA is TGCGCCAGCGAGGTAGCGGGAAAAACCAATGAGCAGTTCTTC. Its translation is CASEVAGKTNEQFF.

The V call is TRBV6-5, the J call TRBJ2-2; D might be TRBD1 (6 bases). CDR1 is MNHEY and CDR2 is SVGAGI in the germline V gene. The CDR3 spans 14 residues. The germline V and J ends were trimmed by 6 bases and 0 bases, with 8 bases remaining between them. The CDR3, as DNA: TGTGCCAGCAGGGACAGCTCGAACACCGGGGAGCTGTTTTTT. It yields the protein CASRDSSNTGELFF.

The chain combines TRBV4-2 with TRBJ2-3; D remains unclear. The V gene's germline CDR1 is LGHNA and CDR2 YNFKEQ. The CDR3 length is 14 residues. V lost 1 base and J lost 5, with 10 bases in between. The DNA for the CDR3 is TGTGCCAGCAGCCAAGTCGGCCCGGAAGATACGCAGTATTTT. Its protein is CASSQVGPEDTQYF.

This clonotype has just a few counts. The chain combines TRBV4-1 with TRBJ2-1; D assignment may be TRBD1 or TRBD2 (6 bases each). CDR3 length equals 18 residues. Germline values: CDR1 MGHRA, CDR2 YSYEKL. Trimming left V 1 base short and J 10 bases short, with 26 bases between. The CDR3 DNA sequence: TGCGCCAGCAGCCAAGGAGCTGTAAGGGGGGCTACAATATCGGAGCAGTTCTTC. Its translation is CASSQGAVRGATISEQFF.

The gene calls are TRBV9 and TRBJ2-7, with D tentatively TRBD2 (6 bases). This CDR3 is 14 amino acids long. The germline V and J ends were trimmed by 6 bases and 4 bases, with 17 bases remaining between them. Germline V gene sequence: CDR1 SGDLS, CDR2 YYNGEE. The CDR3 DNA reads as TGTGCCAGCAACCTTGGAGGGACCCAGTACGAGCAGTACTTC. This sequence encodes CASNLGGTQYEQYF.

This clonotype was counted only a few times. A much bigger clone sits one base away, suggesting this may be a read error. The chain couples TRBV29-1 to TRBJ2-1; 7 bases fit TRBD2. J was trimmed by 7 bases and V by 3 bases; bases with no gene match: 6. The germline CDR1 and CDR2 sequences are SQVTM and ANQGSEA. The CDR3 is 13 residues long. DNA for the CDR3: TGCAGCGTTGAGACGGGAGCGGGGAATGAGCAGTTCTTC. Its translation is CSVETGAGNEQFF.

The V gene is TRBV20-1, the J gene TRBJ2-7; D is ambiguous. Germline CDR1 DFQATT, CDR2 SNEGSKA (reference sequence). Trimming removed 0 bases from V and 6 bases from J, with 15 bases in between. The CDR3 extends over 14 amino acids. The CDR3 loop reads CSARDSPPQGEQYF. The CDR3 DNA reads as TGCAGTGCTAGAGATTCCCCCCCTCAAGGCGAGCAGTACTTC.

The chain is built from TRBV7-9 and TRBJ2-3; 12 nucleotides match TRBD2. Germline CDR1 reads SEHNR; CDR2 reads FQNEAQ (reference sequence). J gave up 8 bases and V 2 bases, and 8 bases lay outside the gene matches. The CDR3 contains 16 residues. The chain's CDR3 is CASSLWVTSGGVTQYF. In DNA form, the CDR3 reads TGTGCCAGCAGCTTATGGGTGACTAGCGGGGGTGTTACGCAGTATTTT.

This sequence joins TRBV3-1 and TRBJ1-2; D remains ambiguous. The germline V gene encodes CDR1 LGHDT and CDR2 YNNKEL (reference sequence). V gave up 0 bases and J gave up 8 bases, with 13 bases separating them. CDR3 size: 14 residues. The CDR3 protein is CASSQDKGSEGYTF. The CDR3 DNA is TGTGCCAGCAGCCAAGATAAAGGCTCGGAAGGCTACACCTTC.

The chain has TRBV15 and TRBJ2-6; D gene unclear. The CDR3 has 15 residues. Trimming stripped 3 bases from V and 4 bases from J, with 10 bases between. The germline V gene encodes CDR1 LNHNV and CDR2 YYDKDF (reference sequence). For the CDR3, the DNA is TGTGCCACCAGCAGCCCGGCTTGGGGGGCCAACGTCCTGACTTTC. Amino acid sequence: CATSSPAWGANVLTF.

This clonotype was counted only a few times. The chain links TRBV13 to TRBJ2-5, with D unresolved. Trimming took 0 bases from V and 9 from J, leaving 8 bases between them. The germline V gene has CDR1 PRHDT and CDR2 FYEKMQ (reference sequence). The CDR3 is 12 amino acids. CDR3 in DNA: TGTGCCAGCAGCTTAGGAGAATTGGCCCAGTACTTC. This gives the protein CASSLGELAQYF. The complete variable domain, with remaining parts taken from reference TRBV13 and TRBJ2-5, reads AAGVIQSPRHLIKEKRETATLKCYPIPRHDTVYWYQQGPGQDPQFLISFYEKMQSDKGSIPDRFSAQQFSDYHSELNMSSLELGDSALYFCASSLGELAQYFGPGTRLLVL.

This clonotype was counted a single time. The CDR3 sequence: CASSPRTGLGYNEQFF. The CDR3, as DNA: TGTGCCAGCAGCCCACGGACAGGGTTGGGCTACAATGAGCAGTTCTTC. The rearrangement links TRBV9 to TRBJ2-1; the match to TRBD1 covers 8 bases. Germline loops: CDR1 SGDLS, CDR2 YYNGEE. The CDR3 is 16 amino acids. V lost 4 bases to trimming and J lost 3 bases; unmatched junction nucleotides: 9. The whole variable domain, filled in from reference TRBV9 and TRBJ2-1, reads DSGVTQTPKHLITATGQRVTLRCSPRSGDLSVYWYQQSLDQGLQFLIQYYNGEERAKGNILERFSAQQFPDLHSELNLSSLELGDSALYFCASSPRTGLGYNEQFFGPGTRLTVL.

This clonotype was detected ten times or more. This chain connects TRBV7-2 to TRBJ2-7; D call uncertain. This CDR3 is 13 amino acids long. The ends were cut back, 6 bases at V and 3 bases at J, with 12 bases in the middle. Germline V gene lookup returns CDR1 SGHTA and CDR2 FQGNSA. CDR3 nucleotide sequence: TGTGCCAGCAGTCCCGATAGCCTCTACGAGCAGTACTTC. It yields the protein CASSPDSLYEQYF.

The chain uses TRBV30 and TRBJ1-1, with D hard to call. Germline CDR1 is GTSNPN and CDR2 is SVGIG (reference sequence). CDR3 length: 13 amino acids. Trimming took 0 bases from V and 3 from J, leaving 8 bases between them. This CDR3 is CAWSVRPDTEAFF. CDR3 nucleotides: TGTGCCTGGAGTGTACGTCCCGACACTGAAGCTTTCTTT.

This clonotype came up a few times. The chain is built from TRBV4-2 and TRBJ2-5; 11 nucleotides match TRBD2. Trimming cost V 4 bases and J 5 bases; bases outside gene matches: 18. CDR1 LGHNA and CDR2 YNFKEQ come from the germline V gene. This CDR3 comprises 19 residues. CDR3 coding DNA: TGTGCCAGCAGCCTAAGCGCAGGACTAGCGGGTAGTCGGATGGAGACCCAGTACTTC. Translation: CASSLSAGLAGSRMETQYF.

This clonotype has more than one count but fewer than ten. This chain connects TRBV3-1 to TRBJ1-5; possibly TRBD1 for D (6 bases). V lost 4 bases to trimming and J lost 4 bases, with 14 bases between them. The CDR3 extends over 15 amino acids. The germline gives CDR1 LGHDT, CDR2 YNNKEL (reference sequence). CDR3 amino acids: CASSPKMTGNQPQHF. CDR3 DNA sequence: TGTGCCAGCAGCCCGAAGATGACAGGTAATCAGCCCCAGCATTTT.

This clonotype was seen just once. This chain joins TRBV5-6 and TRBJ2-7; a possible D gene is TRBD2 (5 bases). The CDR3 contains 15 residues. Germline-derived CDR1 and CDR2 are SGHDT and YYEEEE. Trimming took 0 bases from V and 0 from J, leaving 10 bases between them. The DNA for the CDR3 is TGTGCCAGCAGCTTGGACGGGAAAAGCTCCTACGAGCAGTACTTC. Amino acid sequence: CASSLDGKSSYEQYF.

This clonotype appeared many times. The CDR3 nucleotides read TGCGCCAGCAGCTGGGGACAGGGTTCCTACGAGCAGTACTTC. Protein product: CASSWGQGSYEQYF. The chain uses TRBV5-1 and TRBJ2-7; the match to TRBD1 covers 9 bases. Germline CDR1 is SGHRS and CDR2 is YFSETQ. The CDR3 is 14 amino acids. Trimming cost V 3 bases and J 1 base; bases outside gene matches: 2.